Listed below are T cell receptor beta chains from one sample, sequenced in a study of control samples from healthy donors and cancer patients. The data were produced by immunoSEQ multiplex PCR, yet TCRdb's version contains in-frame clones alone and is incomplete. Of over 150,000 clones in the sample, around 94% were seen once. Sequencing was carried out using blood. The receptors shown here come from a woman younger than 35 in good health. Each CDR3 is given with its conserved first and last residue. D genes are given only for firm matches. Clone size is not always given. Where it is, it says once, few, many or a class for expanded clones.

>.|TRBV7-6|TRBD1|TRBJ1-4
CASRRTGGPNEKLFF
TGTGCCAGCAGGCGTACAGGGGGGCCTAATGAAAAACTGTTTTTT
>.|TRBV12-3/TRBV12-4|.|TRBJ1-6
CASISSYNSPLHF
TGTGCCAGCATCAGCTCCTATAATTCACCCCTCCACTTT
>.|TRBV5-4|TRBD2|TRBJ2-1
CASSRRGGGNYNEQFF
TGTGCCAGCAGCCGCCGGGGCGGGGGGAATTACAATGAGCAGTTCTTC
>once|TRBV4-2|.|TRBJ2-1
CASSQLPSDPYNEQFF
TGTGCCAGCAGCCAACTTCCTAGCGACCCATACAATGAGCAGTTCTTC
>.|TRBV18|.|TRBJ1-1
CASSSRQPPNTEAFF
TGTGCCAGCTCATCGAGACAGCCTCCGAACACTGAAGCTTTCTTT
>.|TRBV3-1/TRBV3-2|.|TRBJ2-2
CASSQGRNTGELFF
TGTGCCAGCAGCCAGGGGAGGAACACCGGGGAGCTGTTTTTT
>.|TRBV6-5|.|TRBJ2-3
CASNRGRTDTQYF
TGTGCCAGCAATCGGGGTCGCACAGATACGCAGTATTTT
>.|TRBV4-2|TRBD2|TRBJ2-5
CASRGTSGIQETQYF
TGTGCCAGCAGAGGGACTAGCGGAATCCAAGAGACCCAGTACTTC
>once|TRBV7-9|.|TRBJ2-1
CASSLVYGGEQFF
TGTGCCAGCAGCTTAGTGTATGGAGGTGAGCAGTTCTTC
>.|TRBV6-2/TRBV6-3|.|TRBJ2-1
CASSYPRGPLYNEQFF
TGTGCCAGCAGTTACCCCAGGGGACCACTTTACAATGAGCAGTTCTTC
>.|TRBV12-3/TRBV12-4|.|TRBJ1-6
CASRLRNSPLHF
TGTGCCAGCAGATTGCGGAATTCACCCCTCCACTTT
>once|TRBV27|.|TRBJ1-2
CASSLGRIGVYGYTF
TGTGCCAGCAGTTTAGGGCGCATCGGCGTTTATGGCTACACCTTC
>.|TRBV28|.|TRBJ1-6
CASSSQGRKSSYNSPLHF
TGTGCCAGCAGTTCGCAAGGACGGAAAAGCTCCTATAATTCACCCCTCCACTTT
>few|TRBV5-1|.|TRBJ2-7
CASSRAEGLSYEQYF
TGCGCCAGCAGCCGGGCGGAGGGTCTTAGCTACGAGCAGTACTTC
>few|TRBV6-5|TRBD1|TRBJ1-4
CASRPDRATNEKLFF
TGTGCCAGCAGACCCGACAGGGCAACTAATGAAAAACTGTTTTTT
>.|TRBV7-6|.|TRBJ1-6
CASSPVSQGKGSPLHF
TGTGCCAGCAGTCCTGTCAGCCAGGGGAAGGGTTCACCCCTCCACTTT
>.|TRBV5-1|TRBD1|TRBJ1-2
CASSQRTGLSYGYTF
TGCGCCAGCAGCCAGAGGACAGGGCTCTCATATGGCTACACCTTC
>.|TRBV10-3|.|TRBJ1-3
CAIRAESTIYF
TGTGCCATCAGGGCAGAGAGCACCATATATTTT
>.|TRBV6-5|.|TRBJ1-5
CASSGGTSNQPQHF
TGTGCCAGCAGCGGGGGAACTAGCAATCAGCCCCAGCATTTT
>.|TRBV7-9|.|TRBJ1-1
CASSLMFLGDTEAFF
TGTGCCAGCAGCTTAATGTTTCTAGGGGACACTGAAGCTTTCTTT
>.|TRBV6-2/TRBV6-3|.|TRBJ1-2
CASSRDFRNYGYTF
TGTGCCAGCAGTCGGGACTTCCGCAACTATGGCTACACCTTC
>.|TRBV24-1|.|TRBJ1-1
CATSDGPDRALF
TGTGCCACCAGTGATGGCCCGGATCGAGCCCTCTTT
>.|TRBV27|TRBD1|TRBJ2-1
CASTPNRGSYNEQFF
TGTGCCAGCACGCCCAACAGGGGCTCCTACAATGAGCAGTTCTTC
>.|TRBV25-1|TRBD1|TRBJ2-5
CASSTGGRETQYF
TGTGCCAGCAGTACAGGGGGCAGAGAGACCCAGTACTTC
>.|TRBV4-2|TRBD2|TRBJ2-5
CASSQGTSGRILRETQYF
TGTGCCAGCAGCCAAGGGACTAGCGGGAGGATACTTAGGGAGACCCAGTACTTC
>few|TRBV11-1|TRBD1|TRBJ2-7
CASSIRDRATYEQYF
TGTGCCAGCAGCATCCGGGACAGGGCTACCTACGAGCAGTACTTC
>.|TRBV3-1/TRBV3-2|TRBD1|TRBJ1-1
CASRISGGVTEAFF
TGTGCCAGCAGGATTTCAGGGGGCGTCACTGAAGCTTTCTTT
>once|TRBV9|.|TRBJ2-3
CASSVGQTDTDTQYF
TGTGCCAGCAGCGTAGGACAGACAGACACAGATACGCAGTATTTT